This record looks at one TCR beta chain sequence and its context. This sequence is one base from a far larger clone and is likely a read error. The V gene's germline CDR1 is LNHDA and CDR2 SQIVND (reference sequence). The CDR3 consists of 18 residues. V was clipped by 4 bases and J by 0 bases, with 16 bases between them. This record belongs to a study of shared clonotypes between healthy human individuals. Profiling relied on immunoSEQ multiplex PCR, and the TCRdb table lists in-frame clones only, not all of them. The sample holds approximately 500,000 clones; roughly 79% are singletons and the top ten take around 12%.

Input material: PBMCs. This TCR was sampled from a woman in her 40s in good health. Some clones in this sample may be carry-over from other donors' samples. The chain employs TRBV19 and TRBJ2-6, with D possibly TRBD1 on 5 matching bases. The CDR3 protein is CASSSTTALCSGANVLTF. CDR3 nucleotides: TGTGCCAGTAGTAGTACGACAGCGCTGTGCTCTGGGGCCAACGTCCTGACTTTC.